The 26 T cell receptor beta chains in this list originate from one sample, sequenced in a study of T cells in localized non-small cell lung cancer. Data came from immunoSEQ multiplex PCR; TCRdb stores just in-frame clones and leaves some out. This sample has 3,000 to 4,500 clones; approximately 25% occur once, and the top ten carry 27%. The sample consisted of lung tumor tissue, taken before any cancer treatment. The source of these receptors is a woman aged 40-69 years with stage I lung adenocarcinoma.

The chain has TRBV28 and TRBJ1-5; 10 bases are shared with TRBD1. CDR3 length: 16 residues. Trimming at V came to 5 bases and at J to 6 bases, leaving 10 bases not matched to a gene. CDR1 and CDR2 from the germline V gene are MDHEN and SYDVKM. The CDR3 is CASSPSGQGISQPQHF. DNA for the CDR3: TGTGCCAGCAGTCCCTCGGGACAGGGGATATCTCAGCCCCAGCATTTT.

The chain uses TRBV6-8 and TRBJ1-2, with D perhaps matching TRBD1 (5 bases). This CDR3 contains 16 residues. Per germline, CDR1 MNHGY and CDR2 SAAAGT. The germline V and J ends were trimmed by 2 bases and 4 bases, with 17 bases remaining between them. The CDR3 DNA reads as TGTGCCAGCAGTTACCCCGGGGCAGGGTCGGGCTATGGCTACACCTTC. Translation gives CASSYPGAGSGYGYTF.

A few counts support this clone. The CDR3 region is CASSETGPYSNQPQHF. The CDR3 DNA follows: TGTGCCAGCAGTGAGACAGGGCCCTATAGCAATCAGCCCCAGCATTTT. The chain joins TRBV9 to TRBJ1-5; 7 bases line up with TRBD1. The germline V gene encodes CDR1 SGDLS and CDR2 YYNGEE. The trim removed 5 bases at V and 0 bases at J, leaving 8 bases unmatched. The CDR3 is 16 amino acids.

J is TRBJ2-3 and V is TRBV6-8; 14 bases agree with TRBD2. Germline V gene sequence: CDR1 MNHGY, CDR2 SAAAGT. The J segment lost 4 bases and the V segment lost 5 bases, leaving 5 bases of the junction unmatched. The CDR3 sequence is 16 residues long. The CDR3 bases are TGTGCCAGCAGTCCCAGGACTAGCGGGGGGCCAGATACGCAGTATTTT. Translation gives CASSPRTSGGPDTQYF.

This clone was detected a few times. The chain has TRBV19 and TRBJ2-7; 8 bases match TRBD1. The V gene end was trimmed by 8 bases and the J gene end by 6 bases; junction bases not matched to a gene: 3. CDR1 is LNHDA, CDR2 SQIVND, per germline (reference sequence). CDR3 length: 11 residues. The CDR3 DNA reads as TGTGCCAGTCTTACAGGGGGCGAGCAGTACTTC. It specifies CASLTGGEQYF.

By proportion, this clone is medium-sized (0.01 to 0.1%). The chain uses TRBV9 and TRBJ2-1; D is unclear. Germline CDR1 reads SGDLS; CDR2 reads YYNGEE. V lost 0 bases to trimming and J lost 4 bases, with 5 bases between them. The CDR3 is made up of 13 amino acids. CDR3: CASSVDEYNEQFF. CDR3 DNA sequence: TGTGCCAGCAGCGTAGACGAATACAATGAGCAGTTCTTC.

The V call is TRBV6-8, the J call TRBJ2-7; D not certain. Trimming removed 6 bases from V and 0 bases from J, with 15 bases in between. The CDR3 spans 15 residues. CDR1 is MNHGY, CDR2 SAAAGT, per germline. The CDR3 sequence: CASSRIGATSYEQYF. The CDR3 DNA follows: TGTGCCAGCAGCCGAATTGGCGCCACCTCCTACGAGCAGTACTTC.

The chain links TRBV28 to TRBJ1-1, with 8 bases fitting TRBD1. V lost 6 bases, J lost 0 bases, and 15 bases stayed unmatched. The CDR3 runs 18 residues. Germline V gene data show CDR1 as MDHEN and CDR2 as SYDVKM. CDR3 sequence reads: CASSQSPRQGPMNTEAFF. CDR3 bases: TGTGCCAGCAGCCAGTCTCCTCGACAGGGGCCAATGAACACTGAAGCTTTCTTT.

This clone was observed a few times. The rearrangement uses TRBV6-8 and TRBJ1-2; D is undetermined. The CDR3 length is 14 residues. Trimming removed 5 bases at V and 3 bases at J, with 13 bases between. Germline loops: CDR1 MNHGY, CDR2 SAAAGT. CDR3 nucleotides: TGTGCCAGCAGTCCCCCTGAGAGATACTATGGCTACACCTTC. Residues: CASSPPERYYGYTF.

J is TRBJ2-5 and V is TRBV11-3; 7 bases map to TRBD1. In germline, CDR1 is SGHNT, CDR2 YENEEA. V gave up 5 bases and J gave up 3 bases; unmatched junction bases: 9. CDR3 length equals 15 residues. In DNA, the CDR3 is TGTGCCAGCAGCCCAGGGGACAGAGATAAAGAGACCCAGTACTTC. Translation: CASSPGDRDKETQYF.

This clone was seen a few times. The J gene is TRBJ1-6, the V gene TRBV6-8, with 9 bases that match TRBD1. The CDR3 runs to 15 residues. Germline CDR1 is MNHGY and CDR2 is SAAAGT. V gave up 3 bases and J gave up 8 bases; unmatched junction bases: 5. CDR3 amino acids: CASSYGTGRHSPLHF. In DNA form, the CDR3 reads TGTGCCAGCAGTTATGGGACAGGGAGGCATTCACCCCTCCACTTT.

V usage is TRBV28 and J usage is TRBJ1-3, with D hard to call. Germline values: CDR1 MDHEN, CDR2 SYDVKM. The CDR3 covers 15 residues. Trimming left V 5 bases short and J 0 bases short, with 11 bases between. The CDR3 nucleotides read TGTGCCAGCAGTAGTGGACCGTACTCTGGAAACACCATATATTTT. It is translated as CASSSGPYSGNTIYF.

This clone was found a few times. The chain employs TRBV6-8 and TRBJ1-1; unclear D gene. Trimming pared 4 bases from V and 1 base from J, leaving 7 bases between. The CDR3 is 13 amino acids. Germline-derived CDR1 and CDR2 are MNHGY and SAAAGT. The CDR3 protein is CASSLQTNTEAFF. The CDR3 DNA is TGTGCCAGCAGTTTACAGACGAACACTGAAGCTTTCTTT.

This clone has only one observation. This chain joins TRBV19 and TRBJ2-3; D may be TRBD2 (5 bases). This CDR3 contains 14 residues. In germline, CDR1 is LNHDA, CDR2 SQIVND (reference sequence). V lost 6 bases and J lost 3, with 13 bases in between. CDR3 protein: CASRRAGNTDTQYF. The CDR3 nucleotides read TGTGCCAGTAGGAGGGCAGGAAATACAGATACGCAGTATTTT.

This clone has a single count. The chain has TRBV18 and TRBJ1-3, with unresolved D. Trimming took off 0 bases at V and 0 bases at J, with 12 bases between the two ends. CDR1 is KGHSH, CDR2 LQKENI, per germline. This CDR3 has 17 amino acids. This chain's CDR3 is CASSPPVGTVSGNTIYF. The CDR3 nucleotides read TGTGCCAGCTCACCACCGGTCGGTACAGTCTCTGGAAACACCATATATTTT.

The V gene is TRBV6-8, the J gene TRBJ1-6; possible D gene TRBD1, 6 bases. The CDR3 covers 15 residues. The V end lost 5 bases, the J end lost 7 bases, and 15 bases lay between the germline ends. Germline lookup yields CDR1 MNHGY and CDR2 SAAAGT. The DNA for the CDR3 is TGTGCCAGCAGTACAAACAGGGAAAACAATTCACCCCTCCACTTT. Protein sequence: CASSTNRENNSPLHF.

This chain's CDR3 is CAWTNPLRRSTDTQYF. CDR3 bases: TGTGCCTGGACAAACCCCCTGCGAAGGAGCACAGATACGCAGTATTTT. J is TRBJ2-3 and V is TRBV30; D uncertain. The germline V and J ends were trimmed by 4 bases and 0 bases, with 17 bases remaining between them. The V gene's germline CDR1 is GTSNPN and CDR2 SVGIG (reference sequence). The CDR3 runs 16 residues.

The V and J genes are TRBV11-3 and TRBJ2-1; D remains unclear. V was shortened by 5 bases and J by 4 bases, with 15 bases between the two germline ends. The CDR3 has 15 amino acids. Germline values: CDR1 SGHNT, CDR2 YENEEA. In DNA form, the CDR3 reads TGTGCCAGCAGCCCCCAAACGGCACATTACAATGAGCAGTTCTTC. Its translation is CASSPQTAHYNEQFF. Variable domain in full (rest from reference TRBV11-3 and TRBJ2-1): EAGVVQSPRYKIIEKKQPVAFWCNPISGHNTLYWYLQNLGQGPELLIRYENEEAVDDSQLPKDRFSAERLKGVDSTLKIQPAELGDSAVYLCASSPQTAHYNEQFFGPGTRLTVL.

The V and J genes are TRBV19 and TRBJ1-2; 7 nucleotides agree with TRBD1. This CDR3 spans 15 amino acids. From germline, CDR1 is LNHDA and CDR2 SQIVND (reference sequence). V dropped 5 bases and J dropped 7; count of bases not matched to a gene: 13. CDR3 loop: CASSEPGQRTPGYTF. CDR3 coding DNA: TGTGCCAGTAGTGAGCCGGGACAGCGTACTCCTGGCTACACCTTC. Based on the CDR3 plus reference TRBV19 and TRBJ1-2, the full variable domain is DGGITQSPKYLFRKEGQNVTLSCEQNLNHDAMYWYRQDPGQGLRLIYYSQIVNDFQKGDIAEGYSVSREKKESFPLTVTSAQKNPTAFYLCASSEPGQRTPGYTFGSGTRLTVV.

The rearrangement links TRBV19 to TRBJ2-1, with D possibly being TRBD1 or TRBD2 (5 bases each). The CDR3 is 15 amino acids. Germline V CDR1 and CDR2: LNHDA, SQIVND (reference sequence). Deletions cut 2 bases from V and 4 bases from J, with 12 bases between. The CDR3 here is CASSISGTGYNEQFF. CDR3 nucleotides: TGTGCCAGTAGTATATCGGGGACCGGATACAATGAGCAGTTCTTC. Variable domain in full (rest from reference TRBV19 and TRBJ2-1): DGGITQSPKYLFRKEGQNVTLSCEQNLNHDAMYWYRQDPGQGLRLIYYSQIVNDFQKGDIAEGYSVSREKKESFPLTVTSAQKNPTAFYLCASSISGTGYNEQFFGPGTRLTVL.

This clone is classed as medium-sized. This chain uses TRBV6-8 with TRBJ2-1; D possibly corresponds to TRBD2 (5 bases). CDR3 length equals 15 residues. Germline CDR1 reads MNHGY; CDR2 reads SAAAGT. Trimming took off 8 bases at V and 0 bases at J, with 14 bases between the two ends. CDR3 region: CASRQQRSSYNEQFF. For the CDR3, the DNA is TGTGCCAGCCGCCAACAGCGGAGCTCCTACAATGAGCAGTTCTTC.

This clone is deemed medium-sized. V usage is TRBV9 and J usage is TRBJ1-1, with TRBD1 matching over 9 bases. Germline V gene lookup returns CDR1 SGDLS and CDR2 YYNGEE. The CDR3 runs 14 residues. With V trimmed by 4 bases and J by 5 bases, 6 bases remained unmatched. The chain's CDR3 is CASSIQGAKTEAFF. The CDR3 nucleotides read TGTGCCAGCAGCATACAGGGGGCCAAAACTGAAGCTTTCTTT.

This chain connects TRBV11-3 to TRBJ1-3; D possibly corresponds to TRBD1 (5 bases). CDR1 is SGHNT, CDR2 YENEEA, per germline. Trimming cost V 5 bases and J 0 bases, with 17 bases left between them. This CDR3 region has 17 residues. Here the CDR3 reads CASSPGRPSGSGNTIYF. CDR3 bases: TGTGCCAGCAGCCCGGGACGTCCCTCGGGCTCTGGAAACACCATATATTTT.

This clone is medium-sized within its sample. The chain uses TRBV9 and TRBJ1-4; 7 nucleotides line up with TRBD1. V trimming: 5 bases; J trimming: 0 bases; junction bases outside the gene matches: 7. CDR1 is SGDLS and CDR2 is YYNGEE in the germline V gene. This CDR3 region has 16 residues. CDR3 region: CASSEQGPATNEKLFF. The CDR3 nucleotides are TGTGCCAGCAGTGAACAGGGGCCTGCAACTAATGAAAAACTGTTTTTT.

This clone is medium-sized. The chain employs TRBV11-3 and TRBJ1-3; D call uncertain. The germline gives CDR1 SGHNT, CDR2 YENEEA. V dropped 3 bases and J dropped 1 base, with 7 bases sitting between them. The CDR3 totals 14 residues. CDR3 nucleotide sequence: TGTGCCAGCAGCTTTGGTGAATCTGGAAACACCATATATTTT. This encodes CASSFGESGNTIYF.

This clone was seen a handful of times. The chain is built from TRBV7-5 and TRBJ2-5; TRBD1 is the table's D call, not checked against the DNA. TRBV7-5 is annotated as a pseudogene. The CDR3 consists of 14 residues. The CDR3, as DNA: TGTGCCAGCAGCGCGGGGACAGGGGGAAAGACCCAGTACTTC. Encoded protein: CASSAGTGGKTQYF.